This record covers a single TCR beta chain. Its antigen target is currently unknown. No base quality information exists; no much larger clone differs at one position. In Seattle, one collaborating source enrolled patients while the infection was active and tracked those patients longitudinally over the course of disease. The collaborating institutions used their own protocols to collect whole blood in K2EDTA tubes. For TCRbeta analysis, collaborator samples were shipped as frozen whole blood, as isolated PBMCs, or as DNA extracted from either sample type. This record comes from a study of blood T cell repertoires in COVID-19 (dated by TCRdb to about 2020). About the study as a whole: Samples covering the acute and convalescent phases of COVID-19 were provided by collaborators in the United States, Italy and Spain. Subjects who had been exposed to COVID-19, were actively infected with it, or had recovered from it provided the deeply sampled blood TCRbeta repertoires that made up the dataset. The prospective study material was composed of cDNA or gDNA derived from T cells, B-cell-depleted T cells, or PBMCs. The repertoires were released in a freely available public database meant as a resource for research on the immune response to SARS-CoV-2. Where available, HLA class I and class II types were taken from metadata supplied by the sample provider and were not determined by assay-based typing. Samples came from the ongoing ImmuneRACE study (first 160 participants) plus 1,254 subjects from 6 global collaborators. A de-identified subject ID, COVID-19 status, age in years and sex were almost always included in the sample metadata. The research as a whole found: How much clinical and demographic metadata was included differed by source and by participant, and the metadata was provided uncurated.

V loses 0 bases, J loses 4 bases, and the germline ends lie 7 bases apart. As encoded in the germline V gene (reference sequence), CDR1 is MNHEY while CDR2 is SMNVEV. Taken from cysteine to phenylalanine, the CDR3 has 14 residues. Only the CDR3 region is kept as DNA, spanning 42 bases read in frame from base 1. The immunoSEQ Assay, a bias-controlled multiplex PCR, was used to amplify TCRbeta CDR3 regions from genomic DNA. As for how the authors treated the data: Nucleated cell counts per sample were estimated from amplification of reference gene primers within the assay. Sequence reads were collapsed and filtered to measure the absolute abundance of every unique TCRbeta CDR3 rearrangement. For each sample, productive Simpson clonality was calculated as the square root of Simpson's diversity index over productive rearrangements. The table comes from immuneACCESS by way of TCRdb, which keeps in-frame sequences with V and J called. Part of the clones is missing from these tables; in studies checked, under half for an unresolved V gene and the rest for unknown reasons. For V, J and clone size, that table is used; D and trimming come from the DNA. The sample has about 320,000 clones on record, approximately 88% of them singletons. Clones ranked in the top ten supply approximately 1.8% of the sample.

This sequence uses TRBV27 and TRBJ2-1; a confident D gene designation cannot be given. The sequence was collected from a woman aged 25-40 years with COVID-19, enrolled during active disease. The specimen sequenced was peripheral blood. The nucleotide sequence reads TGTGCCAGCAGTTTATCGATAGATTACAATGAGCAGTTCTTC. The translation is CASSLSIDYNEQFF.